This T cell receptor beta chain derives from a study of blood T cell repertoires in COVID-19. For the study at large: The samples span acute and convalescent COVID-19 from the United States, Italy and Spain.

As originally analysed: Using reference gene primer amplification, nucleated cell counts were estimated. Assay: immunoSEQ multiplex PCR; the TCRdb copy retains only in-frame clones and omits some. For V, J and clone size, that table is used; D and trimming come from the DNA. This table holds around 250,000 clones, roughly 88% found once. The CDR3 runs to 16 residues. Germline-derived CDR1 and CDR2 are MRHNA and SNTAGT. With 0 bases clipped from V and 2 bases from J, the junction kept 2 bases outside the gene matches. Sequencing input: peripheral blood. This TCR was sampled from a man in his thirties or forties who had recovered from COVID-19. This sequence joins TRBV6-4 and TRBJ2-3; 10 bases match TRBD2. This chain's CDR3 is CASSDSTSGVTDTQYF. In DNA, the CDR3 is TGTGCCAGCAGTGACTCCACTAGCGGGGTCACAGATACGCAGTATTTT.